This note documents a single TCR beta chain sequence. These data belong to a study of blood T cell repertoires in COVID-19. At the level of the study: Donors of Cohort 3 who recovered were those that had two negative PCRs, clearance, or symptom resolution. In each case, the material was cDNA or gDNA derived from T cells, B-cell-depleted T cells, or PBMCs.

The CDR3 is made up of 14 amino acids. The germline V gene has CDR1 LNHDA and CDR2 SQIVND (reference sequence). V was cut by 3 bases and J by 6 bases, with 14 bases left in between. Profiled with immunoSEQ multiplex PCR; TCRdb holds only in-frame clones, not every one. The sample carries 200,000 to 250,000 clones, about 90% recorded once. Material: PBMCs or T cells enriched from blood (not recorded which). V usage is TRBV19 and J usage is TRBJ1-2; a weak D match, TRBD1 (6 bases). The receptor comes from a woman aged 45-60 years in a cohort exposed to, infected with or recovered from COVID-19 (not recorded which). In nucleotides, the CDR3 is TGTGCCAGTAGTATTACCGGGACACCTAATGGCTACACCTTC. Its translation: CASSITGTPNGYTF.